The 18 T cell receptor beta chains below were found in one sample sequenced in a study of T cell responses to AZD1222 COVID-19 vaccine. Generated by immunoSEQ multiplex PCR, the TCRdb table keeps only in-frame clones and is missing some. The repertoire holds under 200,000 clones, with 88% as singletons. The specimen comprised peripheral blood, sampled 28 days after the second AZD1222 dose. The receptors originated from an adult who received the AZD1222 COVID-19 vaccine.

The chain joins TRBV19 to TRBJ2-6; possibly TRBD2 for D (5 bases). Trimming stripped 6 bases from V and 4 bases from J, with 16 bases between. The germline gives CDR1 LNHDA, CDR2 SQIVND (reference sequence). CDR3 length: 16 amino acids. CDR3 in amino acids: CASRPHPGSGANVLTF. The CDR3 nucleotides are TGTGCCAGTAGACCCCACCCGGGGTCCGGGGCCAACGTCCTGACTTTC.

This clone has only a few counts. The chain couples TRBV3-1 (or the pseudogene TRBV3-2) to TRBJ1-1; tentative D call: TRBD1 (6 bases). Trimming left V 2 bases short and J 4 bases short, with 14 bases between. The V gene's germline CDR1 is LGHDT and CDR2 YNNKEL (reference sequence). The CDR3 sequence is 15 residues long. For the CDR3, the DNA is TGTGCCAGCAGCCAAAACAGGGATTTAGGCACTGAAGCTTTCTTT. The encoded protein is CASSQNRDLGTEAFF.

The rearrangement joins TRBV6-6 to TRBJ1-6; 7 nucleotides match TRBD1. This CDR3 comprises 12 residues. The junction had 5 bases not matched to a gene; V was cut back by 8 bases and J by 10 bases. The germline gives CDR1 MNHNY, CDR2 SVGAGI (reference sequence). Here the CDR3 DNA reads TGTGCCAGCCGGGACAGTGACTCACCCCTCCACTTT. It yields the protein CASRDSDSPLHF.

CDR3 protein: CASSLPGQAAEAFF. In nucleotides, the CDR3 is TGTGCCAGCAGCCTCCCGGGACAGGCCGCTGAAGCTTTCTTT. The rearrangement links TRBV7-2 to TRBJ1-1; 8 bases fit TRBD1. Looked up from germline, CDR1 is SGHTA and CDR2 is FQGNSA. V dropped 5 bases and J dropped 6; count of bases not matched to a gene: 8. This CDR3 is built from 14 residues.

A few counts support this clone. The rearrangement joins TRBV5-4 to TRBJ2-1, with 8 nucleotides matching TRBD1. Germline CDR1 reads SGHNT; CDR2 reads YYREEE (reference sequence). This CDR3 is 14 amino acids long. The V segment lost 7 bases and the J segment 9 bases; nucleotides outside the gene matches: 12. The CDR3 sequence is CASGLGQGGTEQFF. In DNA, the CDR3 is TGTGCCAGCGGGTTAGGACAGGGTGGGACTGAGCAGTTCTTC.

This clone was counted only a few times. The V gene is TRBV7-9, the J gene TRBJ2-1; TRBD1 might be the D (5 bases). Trimming shortened V by 0 bases and J by 8 bases, and 8 bases separated the two germline ends. Germline loops: CDR1 SEHNR, CDR2 FQNEAQ (reference sequence). CDR3 length: 13 residues. The CDR3 spells CASSLATVHEQFF. In DNA, the CDR3 is TGTGCCAGCAGCTTAGCGACAGTCCATGAGCAGTTCTTC.

The chain carries TRBV2 and TRBJ1-1; D is perhaps TRBD1 (6 bases). CDR1 SNHLY and CDR2 FYNNEI come from the germline V gene. Trimming took off 7 bases at V and 2 bases at J, with 11 bases between the two ends. CDR3 length: 13 residues. The CDR3 coding sequence is TGTGCCAGCATAGGGGGACGAAACACTGAAGCTTTCTTT. Protein product: CASIGGRNTEAFF.

The V and J genes are TRBV2 and TRBJ1-3; TRBD1 aligns across 8 bases. The CDR3 totals 13 residues. The V gene end was trimmed by 4 bases and the J gene end by 8 bases; junction bases not matched to a gene: 4. The germline gives CDR1 SNHLY, CDR2 FYNNEI. CDR3 loop: CASSGNRGDTIYF. Written as DNA, the CDR3 is TGTGCCAGCAGTGGAAACAGGGGGGACACCATATATTTT.

The chain has TRBV9 and TRBJ1-2, with TRBD1 matching 10 bases. V shed 4 bases and J 5 bases; nucleotides not matched to a gene: 8. Germline V gene data show CDR1 as SGDLS and CDR2 as YYNGEE. This CDR3 region has 15 residues. The CDR3 sequence is CASSSRTGGNYGYTF. The CDR3 DNA follows: TGTGCCAGCAGCTCCCGGACAGGGGGAAATTATGGCTACACCTTC.

This chain links TRBV3-1 (or the pseudogene TRBV3-2) with TRBJ1-3; possibly TRBD1 for D (5 bases). Germline V gives CDR1 LGHDT, CDR2 YNNKEL (reference sequence). There are 17 residues in the CDR3. V dropped 8 bases and J dropped 2 bases, with 22 bases sitting between them. As DNA, the CDR3 is TGTGCCAGCTCCCCATATAGCGTAGGGGCCCCTGGAAACACCATATATTTT. Amino acid sequence: CASSPYSVGAPGNTIYF.

The V and J genes are TRBV7-2 and TRBJ2-5; unclear D gene. V was clipped by 1 base and J by 3 bases, with 9 bases between them. In germline, CDR1 is SGHTA, CDR2 FQGNSA. This CDR3 comprises 14 residues. CDR3 in DNA: TGTGCCAGCAGCTTAGGCCGGCCAGAAGAGACCCAGTACTTC. Translation gives CASSLGRPEETQYF.

The gene calls are TRBV7-2 and TRBJ1-2; 8 bases agree with TRBD1. V shed 4 bases and J 6 bases; nucleotides not matched to a gene: 4. Per the germline V gene, CDR1 is SGHTA and CDR2 is FQGNSA. This CDR3 region has 13 residues. The CDR3 nucleotides are TGTGCCAGCAGCTCTCCAGGGGGCGATGGCTACACCTTC. Translated: CASSSPGGDGYTF.

V gene TRBV7-9 combines with J gene TRBJ1-1; the D gene is possibly TRBD1 (5 bases). Deletions cut 10 bases from V and 10 bases from J, with 16 bases between. From germline, CDR1 is SEHNR and CDR2 FQNEAQ (reference sequence). The CDR3 is 11 residues long. CDR3 nucleotide sequence: TGTGCCACCCGGGGAGGGGACGGAGCTTTCTTT. As protein: CATRGGDGAFF.

V gene TRBV5-4 combines with J gene TRBJ2-3; TRBD2 is a possible D gene (7 bases). This CDR3 is 15 amino acids long. Trimming left V 2 bases short and J 2 bases short, with 12 bases between. CDR1 is SGHNT, CDR2 YYREEE, per germline (reference sequence). DNA for the CDR3: TGTGCCAGCAGCTTAGGGGGGGCCATCACAGATACGCAGTATTTT. Protein: CASSLGGAITDTQYF.

The chain carries TRBV11-2 and TRBJ1-2, with D maybe TRBD1 (6 bases). V lost 0 bases and J lost 4, with 9 bases in between. Germline values: CDR1 SGHAT, CDR2 FQNNGV. The CDR3 runs 14 residues. The CDR3 DNA follows: TGTGCCAGCAGCTTAGAGGGGGCCCTCTATGGCTACACCTTC. This encodes CASSLEGALYGYTF.

This chain links TRBV30 with TRBJ1-1, with 8 bases lining up with TRBD1. This CDR3 is 13 amino acids long. The V segment lost 5 bases and the J segment 0 bases; nucleotides outside the gene matches: 2. Germline assignment: CDR1 GTSNPN and CDR2 SVGIG (reference sequence). The CDR3 sequence: CAWGRGLNTEAFF. CDR3 sequence (DNA): TGTGCCTGGGGCAGGGGGCTGAACACTGAAGCTTTCTTT.

V is TRBV11-2 and J is TRBJ2-7, with D unclear. V dropped 1 base and J dropped 2 bases, with 15 bases sitting between them. The CDR3 is made up of 16 amino acids. In germline, CDR1 is SGHAT, CDR2 FQNNGV. CDR3 in DNA: TGTGCCAGCAGCTTAGGCCCCCGACCAGAGACCTACGAGCAGTACTTC. It codes for CASSLGPRPETYEQYF.

This clone came up once. Within the sample, other DNA sequences also encode this same CDR3. The chain is built from TRBV20-1 and TRBJ1-2; D remains unclear. The V end lost 6 bases, the J end lost 8 bases, and 13 bases lay between the germline ends. The CDR3 runs 11 residues. Germline-derived CDR1 and CDR2 are DFQATT and SNEGSKA (reference sequence). Here the CDR3 DNA reads TGCAGTGCAAGGGATTTGGAGGGCTACACCTTC. Translation: CSARDLEGYTF.